These 3 T cell receptor beta chains came from one sample sequenced in a study of T cells in Graves' hyperthyroidism and ophthalmopathy. RNA transcripts gave rise to amplified TCR beta CDR3 regions. HTBI primers were employed in a first-round RT-PCR of the TCR CDR3. TCRdb used MiXCR to reprocess the multiplex PCR reads, holding one entry per CDR3 protein. Counted here are roughly 250,000 distinct CDR3 sequences, around 20% occurring once; the ten biggest clones make up around 62%. Sequencing was performed on blood. Source of these receptors: a man aged 25 to 40 with Graves' ophthalmopathy.

This rearrangement joins TRBV6-2 or TRBV6-3 to TRBJ1-1; possibly TRBD1 for D (5 bases). CDR1 MNHEY and CDR2 SVGEGT come from the germline V gene. The length of the CDR3 is 14 residues. The V end lost 0 bases, the J end lost 7 bases, and 12 bases lay between the germline ends. In nucleotides, the CDR3 is TGTGCCAGCAGTTACTCGCGACAGTTTAGTGAAGCTTTCTTT. It codes for CASSYSRQFSEAFF.

A few counts support this clonotype. The rearrangement joins TRBV6-1 to TRBJ2-2; 9 nucleotides match TRBD2. CDR1 is MNHNS and CDR2 is SASEGT in the germline V gene. The CDR3 has 15 residues. Unmatched junction bases numbered 5, after V lost 5 bases and J lost 4 bases. CDR3 nucleotides: TGTGCCAGCAGTCTGACTAGCGGACGCACCGGGGAGCTGTTTTTT. The encoded protein is CASSLTSGRTGELFF.

This clonotype occurred a few times. The chain uses TRBV6-1 and TRBJ2-7; D is undetermined. The CDR3 contains 14 residues. Germline V lookup: CDR1 MNHNS, CDR2 SASEGT. The V end lost 8 bases, the J end lost 5 bases, and 19 bases lay between the germline ends. Here the CDR3 DNA reads TGTGCCAGCTCTCAGACTTCCCTGGGCGACGAGCAGTACTTC. Its translation is CASSQTSLGDEQYF.